This T cell receptor beta chain comes out of a study of T-cell reconstitution after alpha-beta-depleted transplantation in children. Unique molecular identifiers featured in how the TCRbeta library was prepared. Using its own MiXCR run on the PCR reads, TCRdb lists one record per CDR3 protein. The table shows 70,000 to 95,000 distinct CDR3 sequences, with 12% occurring only once. This clonotype has at least ten counts. Trimming removed 2 bases at V and 0 bases at J, with 3 bases between. The length of the CDR3 is 12 residues. Germline V gene lookup returns CDR1 SGHRS and CDR2 YFSETQ. The source material was PBMCs from the stem cell graft donor, sampled from the stem cell graft. The chain carries TRBV5-1 and TRBJ2-7; D not certain. The clonotype comes from a human donor who donated a stem cell graft to a child with inherited bone marrow failure. The CDR3 DNA sequence: TGCGCCAGCAGCTTCGTCTCCTACGAGCAGTACTTC. Encoded protein: CASSFVSYEQYF.